This T cell receptor beta chain stems from a study of blood T cell repertoires in COVID-19. Across the whole study: There were acute and convalescent COVID-19 samples, and they came from the United States, Italy and Spain. PBMCs, B-cell-depleted T cells, or T cells were the source of the cDNA or gDNA that made up the material.

In the authors' workflow: The authors estimated nucleated cell counts from reference gene primer amplification. The method was immunoSEQ multiplex PCR; TCRdb's version includes in-frame clones alone and lacks a portion of them. The V and J calls and clone size are taken from that table; D and trimming were inferred from the DNA. In the table there are fewer than 300,000 clones, around 82% of which are singletons. Seattle-derived patients entered the study during active infection and were followed longitudinally. Germline CDR1 reads SGHRS; CDR2 reads YFSETQ. This CDR3 comprises 15 residues. V gave up 4 bases and J gave up 6 bases; unmatched junction bases: 12.

The chain has TRBV5-1 and TRBJ1-1, with 7 bases lining up with TRBD1. The clonotype comes from a human donor with COVID-19, enrolled during active disease. The donor label of this sample is uncertain. The sample was peripheral blood. CDR3 sequence: CASSGRPGQWAEAFF. Here the CDR3 DNA reads TGCGCCAGCAGCGGAAGGCCGGGACAGTGGGCTGAAGCTTTCTTT.